This entry concerns a single T cell receptor beta chain. The germline CDR1 and CDR2 sequences are SGHRS and YFSETQ. The ends were cut back, 4 bases at V and 4 bases at J, with 11 bases in the middle. The CDR3 has 13 residues. The sample belongs to a study of blood T cell repertoires in COVID-19. Clones were sequenced by immunoSEQ multiplex PCR, and TCRdb holds only the in-frame ones, with some missing. The repertoire holds 110,000 or so clones, with 70% to 80% as singletons. The receptor's source is a man aged 70 or older with acute or convalescent COVID-19. Input material: peripheral blood. The chain recombines TRBV5-1 with TRBJ2-5, with D possibly being TRBD1 (6 bases). The CDR3 DNA reads TGCGCCAGCAGCCTAACAGGGCTAGAGACCCAGTACTTC. It encodes CASSLTGLETQYF.